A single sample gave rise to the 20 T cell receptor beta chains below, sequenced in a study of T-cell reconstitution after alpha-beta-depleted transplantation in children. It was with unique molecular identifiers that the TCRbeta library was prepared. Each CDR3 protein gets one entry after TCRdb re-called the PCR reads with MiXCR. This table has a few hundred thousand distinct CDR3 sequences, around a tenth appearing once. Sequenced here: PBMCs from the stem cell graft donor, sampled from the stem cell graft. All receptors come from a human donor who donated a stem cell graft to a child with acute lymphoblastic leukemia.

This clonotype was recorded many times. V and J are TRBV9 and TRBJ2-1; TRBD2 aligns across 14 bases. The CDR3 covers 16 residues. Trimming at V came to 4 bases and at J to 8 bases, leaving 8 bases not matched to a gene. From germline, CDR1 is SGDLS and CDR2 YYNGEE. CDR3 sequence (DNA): TGTGCCAGCAGCTATCGACTAGCGGGAGGGTTAGATGAGCAGTTCTTC. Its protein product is CASSYRLAGGLDEQFF.

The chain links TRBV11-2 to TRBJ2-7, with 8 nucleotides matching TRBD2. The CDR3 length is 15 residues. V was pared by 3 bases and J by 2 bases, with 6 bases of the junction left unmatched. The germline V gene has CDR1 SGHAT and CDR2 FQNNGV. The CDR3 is CASSLDGLATYEQYF. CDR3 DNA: TGTGCCAGCAGCTTGGACGGACTAGCCACCTACGAGCAGTACTTC.

The CDR3 spells CASSPGAGRDPQHF. As DNA, the CDR3 is TGTGCCAGCAGCCCAGGCGCGGGGAGGGATCCCCAGCATTTT. The chain is built from TRBV7-2 and TRBJ1-5, with D uncertain. Germline CDR1 is SGHTA and CDR2 is FQGNSA. The CDR3 extends over 14 amino acids. The ends were cut back, 5 bases at V and 10 bases at J, with 18 bases in the middle.

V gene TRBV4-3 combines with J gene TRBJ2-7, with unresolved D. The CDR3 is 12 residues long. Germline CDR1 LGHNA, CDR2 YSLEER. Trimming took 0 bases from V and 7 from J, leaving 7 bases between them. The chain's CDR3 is CASSQDRREQYF. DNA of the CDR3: TGCGCCAGCAGCCAAGATAGGCGGGAGCAGTACTTC.

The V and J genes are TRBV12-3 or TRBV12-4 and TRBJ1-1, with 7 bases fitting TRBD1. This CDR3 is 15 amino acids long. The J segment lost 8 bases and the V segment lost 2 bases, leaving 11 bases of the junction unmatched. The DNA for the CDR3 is TGTGCCAGCAGTTTAACCGACAGGGAGGCCCTAGAAGCTTTCTTT. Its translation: CASSLTDREALEAFF.

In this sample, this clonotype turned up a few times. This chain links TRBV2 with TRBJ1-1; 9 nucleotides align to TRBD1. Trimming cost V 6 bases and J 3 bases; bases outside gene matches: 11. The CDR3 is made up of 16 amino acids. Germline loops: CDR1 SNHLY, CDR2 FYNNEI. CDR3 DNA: TGTGCCAGCAGCCATCGGTCGGGACAGGGATACACTGAAGCTTTCTTT. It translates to CASSHRSGQGYTEAFF. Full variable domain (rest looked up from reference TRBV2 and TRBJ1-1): EPEVTQTPSHQVTQMGQEVILRCVPISNHLYFYWYRQILGQKVEFLVSFYNNEISEKSEIFDDQFSVERPDGSNFTLKIRSTKLEDSAMYFCASSHRSGQGYTEAFFGQGTRLTVV.

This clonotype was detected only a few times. The CDR3 coding sequence is TGCAGCGTTGTACTAGCGGGAGGGTTAAACACCGGGGAGCTGTTTTTT. This sequence encodes CSVVLAGGLNTGELFF. This chain uses TRBV29-1 with TRBJ2-2; 13 positions match TRBD2. The CDR3 totals 16 residues. V was pared by 4 bases and J by 2 bases, with 4 bases of the junction left unmatched. Per germline, CDR1 SQVTM and CDR2 ANQGSEA.

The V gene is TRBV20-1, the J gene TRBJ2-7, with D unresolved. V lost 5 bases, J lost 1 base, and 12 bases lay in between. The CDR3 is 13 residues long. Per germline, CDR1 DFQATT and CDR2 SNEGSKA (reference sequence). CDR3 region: CSAQLSFSYEQYF. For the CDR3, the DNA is TGCAGTGCTCAGTTGTCCTTTTCCTACGAGCAGTACTTC.

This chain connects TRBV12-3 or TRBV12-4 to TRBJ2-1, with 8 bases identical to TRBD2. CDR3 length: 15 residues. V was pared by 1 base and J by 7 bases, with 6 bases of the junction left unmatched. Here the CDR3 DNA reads TGTGCCAGCAGTTTAGGTGGACTAGCATTGAATGAGCAGTTCTTC. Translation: CASSLGGLALNEQFF.

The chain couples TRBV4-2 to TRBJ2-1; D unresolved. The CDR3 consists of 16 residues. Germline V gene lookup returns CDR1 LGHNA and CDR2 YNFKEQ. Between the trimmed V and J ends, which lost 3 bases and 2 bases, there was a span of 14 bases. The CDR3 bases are TGTGCCAGCAGCCAGGACGGCGGCCGGGCCTACAATGAGCAGTTCTTC. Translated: CASSQDGGRAYNEQFF.

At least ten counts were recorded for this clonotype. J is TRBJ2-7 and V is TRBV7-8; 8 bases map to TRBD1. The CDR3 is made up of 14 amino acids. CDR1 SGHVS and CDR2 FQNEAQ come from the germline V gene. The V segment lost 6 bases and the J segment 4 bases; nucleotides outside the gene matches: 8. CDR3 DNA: TGTGCCAGCAGTCCAAGGGGGGACAGGTACGAGCAGTACTTC. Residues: CASSPRGDRYEQYF. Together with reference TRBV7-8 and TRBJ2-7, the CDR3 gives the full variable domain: GAGVSQSPRYKVAKRGQDVALRCDPISGHVSLFWYQQALGQGPEFLTYFQNEAQLDKSGLPSDRFFAERPEGSVSTLKIQRTQQEDSAVYLCASSPRGDRYEQYFGPGTRLTVT.

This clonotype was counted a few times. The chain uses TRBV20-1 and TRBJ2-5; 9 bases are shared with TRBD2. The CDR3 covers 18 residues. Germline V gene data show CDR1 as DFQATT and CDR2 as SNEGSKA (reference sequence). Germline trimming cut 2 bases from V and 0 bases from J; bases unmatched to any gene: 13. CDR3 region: CSARYPGLATGYQETQYF. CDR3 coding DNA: TGCAGTGCTAGATATCCGGGACTAGCTACAGGGTACCAAGAGACCCAGTACTTC.

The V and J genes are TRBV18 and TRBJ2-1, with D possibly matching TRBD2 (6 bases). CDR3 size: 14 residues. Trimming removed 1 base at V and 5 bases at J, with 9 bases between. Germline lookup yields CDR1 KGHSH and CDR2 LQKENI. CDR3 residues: CASSPQRRDNEQFF. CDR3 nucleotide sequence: TGTGCCAGCTCACCACAGCGGAGGGACAATGAGCAGTTCTTC.

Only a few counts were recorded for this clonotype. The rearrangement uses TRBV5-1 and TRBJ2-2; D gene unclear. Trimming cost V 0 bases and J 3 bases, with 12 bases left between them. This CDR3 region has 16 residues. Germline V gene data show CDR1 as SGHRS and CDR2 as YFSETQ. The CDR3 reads CASSLENLGYTGELFF. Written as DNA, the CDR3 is TGCGCCAGCAGCTTGGAGAACTTAGGATACACCGGGGAGCTGTTTTTT.

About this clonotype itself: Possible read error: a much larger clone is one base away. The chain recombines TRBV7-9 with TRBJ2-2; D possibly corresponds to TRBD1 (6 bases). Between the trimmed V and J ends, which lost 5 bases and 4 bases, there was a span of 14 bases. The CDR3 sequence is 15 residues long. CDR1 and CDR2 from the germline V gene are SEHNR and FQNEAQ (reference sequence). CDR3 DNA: TGTGCCAGCAGCCCAACAGGGTCACGCACCGGGGAGCTGTTTTTT. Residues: CASSPTGSRTGELFF. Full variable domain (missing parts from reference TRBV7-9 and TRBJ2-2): DTGVSQNPRHKITKRGQNVTFRCDPISEHNRLYWYRQTLGQGPEFLTYFQNEAQLEKSRLLSDRFSAERPKGSFSTLEIQRTEQGDSAMYLCASSPTGSRTGELFFGEGSRLTVL.

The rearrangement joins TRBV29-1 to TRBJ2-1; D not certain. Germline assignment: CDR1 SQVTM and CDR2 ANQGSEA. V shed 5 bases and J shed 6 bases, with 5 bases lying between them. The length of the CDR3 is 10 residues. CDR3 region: CSVRSNEQFF. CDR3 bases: TGCAGCGTTAGGAGCAATGAGCAGTTCTTC.

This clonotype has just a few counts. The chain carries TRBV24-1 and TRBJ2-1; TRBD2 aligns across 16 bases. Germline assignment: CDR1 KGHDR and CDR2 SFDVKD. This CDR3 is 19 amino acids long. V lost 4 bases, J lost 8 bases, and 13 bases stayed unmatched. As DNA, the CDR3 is TGTGCCACCAGTGACTCGGGACTAGCGGGAGGGCCTCGTCTTCATGAGCAGTTCTTC. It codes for CATSDSGLAGGPRLHEQFF.

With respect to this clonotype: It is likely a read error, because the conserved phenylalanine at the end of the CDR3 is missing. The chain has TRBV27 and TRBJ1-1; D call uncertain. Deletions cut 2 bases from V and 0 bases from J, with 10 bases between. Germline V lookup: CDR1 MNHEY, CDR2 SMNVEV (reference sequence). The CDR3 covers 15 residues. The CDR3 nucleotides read TGTGCCAGCAGTTTACCAGGACGGATGAACACTGAAGCTTTCTTG. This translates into CASSLPGRMNTEAFL.

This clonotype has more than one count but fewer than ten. CDR3 loop: CASSYSGQVYEGQYF. The CDR3 coding sequence is TGTGCCAGCAGTTATAGCGGGCAGGTCTACGAAGGGCAGTACTTC. J is TRBJ2-7 and V is TRBV6-2 or TRBV6-3; 7 positions match TRBD2. CDR1 is MNHEY, CDR2 SVGEGT, per germline. Trimming took 3 bases from V and 9 from J; bases not matched to a gene: 14. CDR3 size: 15 residues.

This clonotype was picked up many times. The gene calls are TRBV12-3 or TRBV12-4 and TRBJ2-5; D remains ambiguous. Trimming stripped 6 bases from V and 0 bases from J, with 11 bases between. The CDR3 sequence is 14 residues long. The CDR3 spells CASSLATHQETQYF. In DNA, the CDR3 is TGTGCCAGCAGCCTCGCTACACACCAAGAGACCCAGTACTTC.